Shown below are 29 T cell receptor beta chains from a single sample sequenced in a study of human T cells and chemical hapten exposure. Indicated time point: patch test 3, about 24 weeks after DPC sensitization. As to treatment: therapeutic diphenylcyclopropenone sensitization with weekly scalp DPC. TCRdb reanalysed the RACE reads using MiXCR and keeps one entry per CDR3 protein. The sample has about 90,000 distinct CDR3 sequences; under 13% are singletons. This specimen consisted of whole blood, obtained in connection with sensitization to the hapten diphenylcyclopropenone (DPC). These receptors originate from a woman in her twenties or thirties with alopecia areata. Some clones in this sample may be carry-over from other donors' samples.

This clonotype came up many times. The chain combines TRBV30 with TRBJ1-5; D gene ambiguous. The length of the CDR3 is 13 residues. The V end was cut by 1 base, the J end by 7 bases, with 11 bases between. Germline V gene lookup returns CDR1 GTSNPN and CDR2 SVGIG (reference sequence). This chain's CDR3 is CAWSGEGSQPQHF. CDR3 coding DNA: TGTGCCTGGAGTGGAGAAGGATCCCAGCCCCAGCATTTT.

At least ten counts were recorded for this clonotype. The chain has TRBV4-2 and TRBJ1-4, with a tentative D call TRBD1 (6 bases). Germline-derived CDR1 and CDR2 are LGHNA and YNFKEQ. CDR3 size: 17 residues. The V end was cut by 0 bases, the J end by 7 bases, with 18 bases between. The CDR3 DNA reads TGTGCCAGCAGCCAAGAAGACAGGCCATGGTCAGTTGAAAAACTGTTTTTT. It is translated as CASSQEDRPWSVEKLFF.

There are many counts of this clonotype. The chain combines TRBV5-5 with TRBJ1-5; tentatively, D is TRBD1 (6 bases). The germline V and J ends were trimmed by 1 base and 0 bases, with 14 bases remaining between them. The germline CDR1 and CDR2 sequences are SGHKS and YYEKEE (reference sequence). This CDR3 comprises 17 residues. As DNA, the CDR3 is TGTGCCAGCAGCTTGCGGACAGACCAATATAGCAATCAGCCCCAGCATTTT. It codes for CASSLRTDQYSNQPQHF.

V usage is TRBV10-1 and J usage is TRBJ2-7; D is unresolved. Germline V gene lookup returns CDR1 WNHNN and CDR2 SYGVQD (reference sequence). Trimming cost V 5 bases and J 4 bases, with 9 bases left between them. The CDR3 is made up of 12 amino acids. The CDR3, as DNA: TGCGCCAGCAGTCACGGGCTGTACGAGCAGTACTTC. Encoded protein: CASSHGLYEQYF.

The chain carries TRBV2 and TRBJ2-2; TRBD1 aligns across 9 bases. The germline gives CDR1 SNHLY, CDR2 FYNNEI. V trimming: 8 bases; J trimming: 5 bases; junction bases outside the gene matches: 3. The CDR3 sequence is 13 residues long. Written as DNA, the CDR3 is TGTGCCAGCGGACAGGGGTGGACCGGGGAGCTGTTTTTT. Residues: CASGQGWTGELFF. The full variable domain, completed using reference TRBV2 and TRBJ2-2, is EPEVTQTPSHQVTQMGQEVILRCVPISNHLYFYWYRQILGQKVEFLVSFYNNEISEKSEIFDDQFSVERPDGSNFTLKIRSTKLEDSAMYFCASGQGWTGELFFGEGSRLTVL.

In this sample, this clonotype turned up many times. This chain joins TRBV7-6 and TRBJ2-5; D not resolved. V lost 4 bases and J lost 5, with 5 bases in between. The CDR3 totals 11 residues. Germline CDR1 is SGHVS and CDR2 is FNYEAQ. The CDR3 bases are TGTGCCAGCAGCTCCCGTGAGACCCAGTACTTC. Amino acid sequence: CASSSRETQYF.

V usage is TRBV10-3 and J usage is TRBJ1-4; D gene ambiguous. V was cut by 4 bases and J by 9 bases, with 9 bases left in between. Germline assignment: CDR1 ENHRY and CDR2 SYGVKD. CDR3 length equals 12 residues. The CDR3 here is CAISAGGQKLFF. DNA of the CDR3: TGTGCCATCAGTGCCGGCGGACAAAAACTGTTTTTT.

The chain joins TRBV20-1 to TRBJ2-7; D is ambiguous. The CDR3 runs 13 residues. V shed 0 bases and J shed 7 bases, with 13 bases lying between them. Per germline, CDR1 DFQATT and CDR2 SNEGSKA (reference sequence). CDR3 DNA sequence: TGCAGTGCTAGAGATGGGATGGTTCGGGAGCAGTACGTC. Encoded protein: CSARDGMVREQYV.

The table lists this clonotype with many counts. The V call is TRBV5-1, the J call TRBJ2-1; D might be TRBD2 (5 bases). Trimming shortened V by 4 bases and J by 1 base, and 18 bases separated the two germline ends. The CDR3 extends over 17 amino acids. Germline V gene lookup returns CDR1 SGHRS and CDR2 YFSETQ. CDR3 coding DNA: TGCGCCAGCAGCCTAGGCGGCGGGTCCTGGTCCTACAATGAGCAGTTCTTC. Protein: CASSLGGGSWSYNEQFF.

The rearrangement joins TRBV29-1 to TRBJ2-3, with TRBD2 matching over 14 bases. Germline loops: CDR1 SQVTM, CDR2 ANQGSEA. Trimming took 8 bases from V and 5 from J; bases not matched to a gene: 6. The CDR3 is made up of 14 amino acids. The CDR3 DNA is TGCAGCCCCGGGGGACTAGCGGGGGTAGATACGCAGTATTTT. This translates into CSPGGLAGVDTQYF.

This clonotype was recorded many times. The V and J genes are TRBV20-1 and TRBJ2-3; the D gene is possibly TRBD2 (6 bases). Germline CDR1 is DFQATT and CDR2 is SNEGSKA (reference sequence). The CDR3 is 15 residues long. Between the trimmed V and J ends, which lost 1 base and 0 bases, there was a span of 11 bases. As DNA, the CDR3 is TGCAGTGCTAGAGCCCGGGACTTAAGCACAGATACGCAGTATTTT. This encodes CSARARDLSTDTQYF.

Ten or more counts support this clonotype. This chain joins TRBV28 and TRBJ2-5, with 10 bases identical to TRBD2. Per germline, CDR1 MDHEN and CDR2 SYDVKM. The CDR3 is 14 residues long. The V gene end was trimmed by 5 bases and the J gene end by 4 bases; junction bases not matched to a gene: 4. The CDR3 region is CASSPPSGRETQYF. Here the CDR3 DNA reads TGTGCCAGCAGTCCCCCTAGCGGGAGAGAGACCCAGTACTTC. Complete variable domain (other parts from reference TRBV28 and TRBJ2-5): DVKVTQSSRYLVKRTGEKVFLECVQDMDHENMFWYRQDPGLGLRLIYFSYDVKMKEKGDIPEGYSVSREKKERFSLILESASTNQTSMYLCASSPPSGRETQYFGPGTRLLVL.

J is TRBJ1-6 and V is TRBV30; 8 bases map to TRBD1. This CDR3 is 12 amino acids long. Germline CDR1 is GTSNPN and CDR2 is SVGIG (reference sequence). V trimming: 5 bases; J trimming: 11 bases; junction bases outside the gene matches: 5. CDR3 sequence reads: CAWDRGGPPLHF. The CDR3, as DNA: TGTGCCTGGGACAGGGGAGGGCCACCCCTCCACTTT.

This clonotype was observed many times. The chain uses TRBV25-1 and TRBJ1-3, with a weak D call TRBD1 (5 bases). Looked up from germline, CDR1 is MGHDK and CDR2 is SYGVNS. Trimming left V 3 bases short and J 0 bases short, with 9 bases between. This CDR3 has 15 residues. CDR3 in DNA: TGTGCCAGCAGTGACGGGGGGATCTCTGGAAACACCATATATTTT. Its translation: CASSDGGISGNTIYF. The full variable domain, with the rest looked up from reference TRBV25-1 and TRBJ1-3, is EADIYQTPRYLVIGTGKKITLECSQTMGHDKMYWYQQDPGMELHLIHYSYGVNSTEKGDLSSESTVSRIRTEHFPLTLESARPSHTSQYLCASSDGGISGNTIYFGEGSWLTVV.

The chain recombines TRBV6-1 with TRBJ2-7; D is unresolved. Trimming left V 3 bases short and J 2 bases short, with 20 bases between. CDR1 MNHNS and CDR2 SASEGT come from the germline V gene. CDR3 size: 17 residues. The CDR3 loop is CASSDRRSNTGPYEQYV. In nucleotides, the CDR3 is TGTGCCAGCAGTGACCGCAGGTCCAATACGGGCCCCTACGAGCAGTACGTC.

This clonotype was counted between two and nine times. The rearrangement links TRBV20-1 to TRBJ2-3; D unresolved. Germline-derived CDR1 and CDR2 are DFQATT and SNEGSKA (reference sequence). The CDR3 has 12 residues. Trimming cost V 5 bases and J 2 bases, with 8 bases left between them. The CDR3 region has the DNA TGCAGTGCTCCCGGAAACACAGATACGCAGTATTTT. Translated, it gives CSAPGNTDTQYF.

This clonotype appeared many times. The chain carries TRBV12-3 or TRBV12-4 and TRBJ1-1; 7 bases fit TRBD1. This CDR3 comprises 11 residues. V shed 6 bases and J 6 bases; nucleotides not matched to a gene: 1. Written as DNA, the CDR3 is TGTGCCAGCAGACAGGGGCCTGAAGCTTTCTTT. Translated: CASRQGPEAFF.

The chain employs TRBV12-2 and TRBJ2-7; the tabulated D call, TRBD2, remains unverified against the DNA. TRBV12-2 is shown as a pseudogene. The CDR3 extends over 17 amino acids. The CDR3, as DNA: TGTGCAAGTCGCTACCCAGGGAGGCTAGCGGGCTCCTACGAGCAGTACGTC. Amino acids: CASRYPGRLAGSYEQYV.

This clonotype showed up many times. The rearrangement joins TRBV12-3 or TRBV12-4 to TRBJ1-1, with D hard to call. CDR3 length: 11 amino acids. The V end lost 6 bases, the J end lost 11 bases, and 13 bases lay between the germline ends. CDR3: CASSARFEAFF. CDR3 in DNA: TGTGCCAGCAGCGCCAGGTTCGAGGCTTTCTTT.

The V and J genes are TRBV20-1 and TRBJ2-7; the D is unclear. This CDR3 is 14 amino acids long. Looked up from germline, CDR1 is DFQATT and CDR2 is SNEGSKA (reference sequence). The V gene lost 6 bases and the J gene lost 6 bases, with 21 bases spanning the gap. Here the CDR3 DNA reads TGCAGTGCCAGCCTCCCGGACCGCGTCGTCGAGCAGTACTTC. Translated: CSASLPDRVVEQYF.

This clonotype was picked up many times. Here the CDR3 DNA reads TGCGCCAGCAGCCCACAGGGAATAATGAACACTGAAGCTTTCTTT. Protein sequence: CASSPQGIMNTEAFF. The chain is built from TRBV4-3 and TRBJ1-1; tentatively, D is TRBD1 (6 bases). This CDR3 has 15 residues. Germline V gene sequence: CDR1 LGHNA, CDR2 YSLEER. With 4 bases removed from V and 0 bases from J, the gap between germline ends came to 12 bases.

This clonotype was counted at least ten times. The chain carries TRBV6-1 and TRBJ2-5; D is unresolved. Germline CDR1 and CDR2: MNHNS and SASEGT. With 1 base removed from V and 9 bases from J, the gap between germline ends came to 9 bases. This CDR3 has 12 residues. CDR3 nucleotide sequence: TGTGCCAGCAGTGAAGGGCTAGGGTCCCAGTACTTC. As protein: CASSEGLGSQYF.

The V and J genes are TRBV7-8 and TRBJ2-3; 12 bases match TRBD2. Germline lookup yields CDR1 SGHVS and CDR2 FQNEAQ. The CDR3 has 17 amino acids. J was trimmed by 0 bases and V by 5 bases; bases with no gene match: 6. As DNA, the CDR3 is TGTGCCAGCAGCCCTAGGACTAGCGGGGACAGCACAGATACGCAGTATTTT. Protein product: CASSPRTSGDSTDTQYF.

This clonotype occurred many times. The rearrangement joins TRBV7-2 to TRBJ2-2; 7 bases are a match to TRBD1. Germline values: CDR1 SGHTA, CDR2 FQGNSA. The CDR3 consists of 15 residues. V lost 5 bases to trimming and J lost 5 bases; unmatched junction nucleotides: 8. The CDR3 is CASSTRQGKTGELFF. The CDR3 DNA reads TGTGCCAGCAGCACTAGACAGGGAAAGACCGGGGAGCTGTTTTTT.

DNA of the CDR3: TGCAGTGCTAGACCCATAGCTGTTGAGCAGTTCTTC. Translating it yields CSARPIAVEQFF. This chain connects TRBV20-1 to TRBJ2-1; D not certain. The V end lost 2 bases, the J end lost 9 bases, and 11 bases lay between the germline ends. This CDR3 contains 12 residues. Germline assignment: CDR1 DFQATT and CDR2 SNEGSKA (reference sequence).

The J gene is TRBJ2-7, the V gene TRBV29-1; 12 bases align to TRBD2. V gave up 6 bases and J gave up 1 base; unmatched junction bases: 7. From germline, CDR1 is SQVTM and CDR2 ANQGSEA. The CDR3 runs to 15 residues. CDR3 residues: CSVQPGLAGSYEQYF. CDR3 in DNA: TGCAGCGTACAACCGGGACTAGCGGGTTCCTACGAGCAGTACTTC.

Ten or more counts support this clonotype. The rearrangement links TRBV7-6 to TRBJ1-1; D gene ambiguous. The germline gives CDR1 SGHVS, CDR2 FNYEAQ. Between the trimmed V and J ends, which lost 2 bases and 1 base, there was a span of 8 bases. CDR3 length: 14 amino acids. The DNA for the CDR3 is TGTGCCAGCAGCTTAAGCAGTTGGAACACTGAAGCTTTCTTT. Translated: CASSLSSWNTEAFF. Using reference TRBV7-6 and TRBJ1-1 for the parts outside the CDR3, the full variable domain is GAGVSQSPRYKVTKRGQDVALRCDPISGHVSLYWYRQALGQGPEFLTYFNYEAQQDKSGLPNDRFSAERPEGSISTLTIQRTEQRDSAMYRCASSLSSWNTEAFFGQGTRLTVV.

This clonotype was counted ten times or more. This chain uses TRBV27 with TRBJ2-1; D may match TRBD1 or TRBD2 (5 bases each). The germline CDR1 and CDR2 sequences are MNHEY and SMNVEV (reference sequence). Trimming pared 4 bases from V and 12 bases from J, leaving 16 bases between. The CDR3 consists of 13 residues. CDR3 DNA: TGTGCCAGCAGTTCCTACTCCGGGACCATGCAGTTCTTC. Translation gives CASSSYSGTMQFF.

This clonotype appeared many times. This sequence joins TRBV3-1 and TRBJ1-5; D not resolved. Between the trimmed V and J ends, which lost 1 base and 4 bases, there was a span of 2 bases. There are 12 residues in the CDR3. The germline V gene has CDR1 LGHDT and CDR2 YNNKEL (reference sequence). The CDR3 DNA is TGTGCCAGCAGCCAAGCGAATCAGCCCCAGCATTTT. Its translation: CASSQANQPQHF.